This T cell receptor (beta chain) was found in a study of blood T cell repertoires in COVID-19. For the study at large: Material from acute and convalescent COVID-19 was sourced from the United States, Italy and Spain. The analysed material was cDNA or gDNA that came from T cells, B-cell-depleted T cells, or PBMCs.

Produced via immunoSEQ multiplex PCR; TCRdb's table is partial and in-frame only. The sample records just over 300,000 clones, approximately 88% being singletons. The CDR3 runs to 17 residues. Trimming took off 3 bases at V and 0 bases at J, with 14 bases between the two ends. CDR1 LGHNA and CDR2 YSLEER come from the germline V gene. Each participant's cohort was designated according to participant-reported clinical history. V gene TRBV4-3 combines with J gene TRBJ1-4; D remains ambiguous. This clonotype was sampled from a young woman who had recovered from COVID-19. The sample consisted of PBMCs or T cells enriched from blood (not recorded which). The CDR3: CASSHRQEGPTNEKLFF. The CDR3 DNA reads as TGCGCCAGCAGCCACCGCCAAGAGGGTCCAACTAATGAAAAACTGTTTTTT.